This T cell receptor beta chain emerged from a study of T cell responses to AZD1222 COVID-19 vaccine. The assay was immunoSEQ multiplex PCR, and TCRdb's table has in-frame clones only and misses some. Seen here are under 300,000 clones, approximately 93% observed once, and the top ten hold less than 0.65%. Germline CDR1 reads SGHRS; CDR2 reads YFSETQ. V was trimmed by 4 bases and J by 1 base, leaving 14 bases between them. This CDR3 has 15 amino acids. The sequenced sample was peripheral blood, obtained on day 0 of AZD1222 vaccination. The receptor was isolated from an adult in good health. The J gene is TRBJ1-1, the V gene TRBV5-1; D is perhaps TRBD1 (5 bases). The CDR3, as DNA: TGCGCCAGCAGCAGTGGACACTCTGGGAACACTGAAGCTTTCTTT. Translated, it gives CASSSGHSGNTEAFF.